This TCR beta chain was documented in a study of tumor-infiltrating lymphocytes in primary liver carcinoma. Per the germline V gene, CDR1 is MNHEY and CDR2 is SVGAGI. The CDR3 adds up to 14 amino acids, both ends counted. With a constant-region primer, TCR beta cDNA was made from about 0.5 ug of total RNA. Library construction for TCR beta comprised three nested multiplex PCR rounds performed with slightly modified ARM-PCR. TRBV1-TRBV30 forward primers paired with a C-beta reverse primer drove the first two PCR rounds, about 9 cycles each. Each CDR3 protein gets one entry after TCRdb re-called the multiplex PCR reads with MiXCR. The table has about 84,000 distinct CDR3 sequences, around 70% seen once; the top ten hold roughly 21%. Notes on this clonotype: Its specificity is unknown. Here the CDR3 omits its conserved ending phenylalanine or tryptophan, so a read error is the likely source. Because the CDR3's place on the DNA is in doubt, the DNA is left out and the CDR3 is given as listed by TCRdb.

Study-level points and caveats: Tumors reached a significantly greater top-250-clone fraction than blood did (p = 0.039). Tumor region pairs showed greater overlap than either tumor-adjacent or tumor-blood pairs did.

Both RNA and DNA were isolated together from around 20-30 mg of bulk tissue that had not been sorted. Source material: liver tumor tissue from sampling region 1. Described subset: tumor region T1, superior pole. The chain combines TRBV6-5 with TRBJ2-7; the D call TRBD2 from the table was never checked on the DNA. This clonotype was obtained from a man aged 40-49 years with primary liver carcinoma and hepatitis B virus infection. The CDR3 sequence: CASSPRGGEVGKYI.